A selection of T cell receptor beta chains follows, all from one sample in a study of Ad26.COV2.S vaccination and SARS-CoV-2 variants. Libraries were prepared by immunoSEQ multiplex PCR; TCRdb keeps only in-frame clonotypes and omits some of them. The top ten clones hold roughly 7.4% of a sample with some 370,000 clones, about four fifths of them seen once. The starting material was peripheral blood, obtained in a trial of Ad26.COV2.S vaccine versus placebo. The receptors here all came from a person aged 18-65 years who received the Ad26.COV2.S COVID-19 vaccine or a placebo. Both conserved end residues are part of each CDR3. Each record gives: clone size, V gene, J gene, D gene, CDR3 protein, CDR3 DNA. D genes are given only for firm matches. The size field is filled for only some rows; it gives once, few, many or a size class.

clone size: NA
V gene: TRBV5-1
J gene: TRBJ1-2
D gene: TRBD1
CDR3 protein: CASSLADRGYYGYTF
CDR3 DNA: TGCGCCAGCAGCTTGGCCGACAGGGGATACTATGGCTACACCTTC

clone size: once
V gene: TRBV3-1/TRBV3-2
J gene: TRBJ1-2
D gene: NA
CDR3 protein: CASSQGRASLYGYTF
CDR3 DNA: TGTGCCAGCAGCCAAGGTCGGGCATCACTTTATGGCTACACCTTC

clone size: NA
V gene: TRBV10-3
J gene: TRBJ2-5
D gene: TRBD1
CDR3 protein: CAISGAGGDKTQYF
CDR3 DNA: TGTGCCATCAGTGGGGCAGGGGGCGACAAGACCCAGTACTTC

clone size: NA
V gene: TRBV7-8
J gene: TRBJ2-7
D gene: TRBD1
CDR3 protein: CASSSERQGLYEQYF
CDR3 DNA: TGTGCCAGCAGCTCAGAAAGACAGGGCCTCTACGAGCAGTACTTC

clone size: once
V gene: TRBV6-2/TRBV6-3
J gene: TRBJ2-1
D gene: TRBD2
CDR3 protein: CASSGTNNYNEQFF
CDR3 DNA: TGTGCCAGCAGCGGGACTAATAACTACAATGAGCAGTTCTTC

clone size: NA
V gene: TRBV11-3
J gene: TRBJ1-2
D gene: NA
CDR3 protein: CASSLDFSGFYGYTF
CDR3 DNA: TGTGCCAGCAGCTTAGATTTCTCGGGATTCTATGGCTACACCTTC

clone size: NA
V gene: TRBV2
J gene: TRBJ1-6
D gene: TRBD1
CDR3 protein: CASSNRGEISPLHF
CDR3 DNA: TGTGCCAGCAGTAACAGGGGGGAAATTTCACCCCTCCACTTT

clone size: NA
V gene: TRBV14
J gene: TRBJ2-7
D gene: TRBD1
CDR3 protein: CASSQARTGGHRQYF
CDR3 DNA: TGTGCCAGCAGCCAGGCCCGGACAGGGGGACATAGACAGTACTTC

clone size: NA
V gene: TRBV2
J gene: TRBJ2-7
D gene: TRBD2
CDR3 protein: CASSAVSGTYEQYF
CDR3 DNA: TGTGCCAGCAGTGCGGTTAGCGGGACCTACGAGCAGTACTTC

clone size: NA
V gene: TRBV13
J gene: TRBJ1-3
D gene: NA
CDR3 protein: CASSLGHGDTIYF
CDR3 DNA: TGTGCCAGCAGCCTTGGCCACGGGGACACCATATATTTT

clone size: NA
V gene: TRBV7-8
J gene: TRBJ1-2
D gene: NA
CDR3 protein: CASSPREGSYGYTF
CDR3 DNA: TGTGCCAGCAGCCCCCGGGAGGGCTCCTATGGCTACACCTTC

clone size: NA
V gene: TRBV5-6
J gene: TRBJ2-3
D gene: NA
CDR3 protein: CASSLVQGVDTQYF
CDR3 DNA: TGTGCCAGCAGCTTGGTGCAGGGTGTGGATACGCAGTATTTT

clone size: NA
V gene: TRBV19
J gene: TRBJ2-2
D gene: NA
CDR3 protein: CASYPGPVGGELFF
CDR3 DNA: TGTGCCAGTTACCCCGGGCCCGTCGGCGGGGAGCTGTTTTTT

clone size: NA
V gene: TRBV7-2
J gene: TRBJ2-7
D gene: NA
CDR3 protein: CASSFDPRYEQYF
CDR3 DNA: TGTGCCAGCAGCTTTGATCCGCGCTACGAGCAGTACTTC

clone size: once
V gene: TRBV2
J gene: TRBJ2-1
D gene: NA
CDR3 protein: CASSFLPTSSSYNEQFF
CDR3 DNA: TGTGCCAGCAGCTTTTTACCCACCTCAAGCTCCTACAATGAGCAGTTCTTC

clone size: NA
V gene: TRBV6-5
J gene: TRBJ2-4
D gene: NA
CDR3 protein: CASRREAKNIQYF
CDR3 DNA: TGTGCCAGTCGTCGGGAAGCCAAAAACATTCAGTACTTC

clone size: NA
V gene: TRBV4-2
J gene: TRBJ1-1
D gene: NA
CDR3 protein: CASRTESWSEAFF
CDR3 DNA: TGTGCCAGCCGTACGGAGAGCTGGTCTGAAGCTTTCTTT

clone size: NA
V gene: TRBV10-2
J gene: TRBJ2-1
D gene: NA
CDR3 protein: CASSESLENEQFF
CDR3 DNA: TGCGCCAGCAGTGAGTCGCTAGAAAATGAGCAGTTCTTC

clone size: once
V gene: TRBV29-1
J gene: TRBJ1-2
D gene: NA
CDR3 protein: CSTSHSTGPNYGYTF
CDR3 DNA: TGCAGCACTTCCCATTCGACAGGACCAAACTATGGCTACACCTTC

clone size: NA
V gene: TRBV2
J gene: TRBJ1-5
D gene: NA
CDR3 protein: CASRTGGTVNQPQHF
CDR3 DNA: TGTGCCAGCAGGACTGGTGGGACGGTCAATCAGCCCCAGCATTTT

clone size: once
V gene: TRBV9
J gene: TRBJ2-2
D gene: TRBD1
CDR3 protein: CASTAGTGPTGELFF
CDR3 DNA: TGTGCCAGCACCGCCGGGACAGGGCCCACCGGGGAGCTGTTTTTT

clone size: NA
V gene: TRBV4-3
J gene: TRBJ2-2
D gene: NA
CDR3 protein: CASSQVWGRSTGELFF
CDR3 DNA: TGCGCCAGCAGCCAAGTTTGGGGAAGGAGCACCGGGGAGCTGTTTTTT

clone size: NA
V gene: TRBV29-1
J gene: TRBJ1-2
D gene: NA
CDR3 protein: CSAATGPYGYTF
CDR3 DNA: TGCAGCGCGGCGACAGGCCCCTATGGCTACACCTTC

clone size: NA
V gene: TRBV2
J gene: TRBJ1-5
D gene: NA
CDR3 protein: CASSEEQGNQPQHF
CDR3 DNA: TGTGCCAGCAGTGAAGAGCAGGGCAATCAGCCCCAGCATTTT

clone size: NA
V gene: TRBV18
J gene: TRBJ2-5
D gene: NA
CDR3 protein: CASSPILLAGETQYF
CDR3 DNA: TGTGCCAGCTCACCTATTCTGCTTGCTGGGGAGACCCAGTACTTC

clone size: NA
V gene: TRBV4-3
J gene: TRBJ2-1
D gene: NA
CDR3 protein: CASSQDQRALYNEQFF
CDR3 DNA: TGCGCCAGCAGCCAAGACCAGCGGGCCCTCTACAATGAGCAGTTCTTC

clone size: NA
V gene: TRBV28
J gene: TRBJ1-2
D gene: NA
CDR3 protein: CASSLWAAAGGYTF
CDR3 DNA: TGTGCCAGCAGTTTATGGGCCGCGGCGGGGGGCTACACCTTC

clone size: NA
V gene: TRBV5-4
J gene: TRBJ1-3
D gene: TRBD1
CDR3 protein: CASRSQGPAGNTIYF
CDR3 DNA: TGTGCCAGCAGATCACAGGGGCCGGCTGGAAACACCATATATTTT